This T cell receptor beta chain was sequenced for a study of blood T cell repertoires in COVID-19 (dated by TCRdb to 2019 to 2021). Concerning the study at large: Samples from collaborators originated in the United States, Italy and Spain and spanned both the acute and convalescent phases of COVID-19. The prospective study material was composed of cDNA or gDNA derived from T cells, B-cell-depleted T cells, or PBMCs. Deeply sampled blood TCRbeta repertoires from subjects exposed to, actively infected with, or recovered from COVID-19 were included in the dataset. A freely available public database, intended as a resource for researchers studying the immune response to SARS-CoV-2, is where the repertoires were released. Samples were obtained from the ongoing ImmuneRACE study (first 160 participants) and from 1,254 subjects provided by 6 global collaborators. A de-identified subject ID, COVID-19 status, age in years and sex were almost always included in the sample metadata. Where available, HLA class I and class II types were obtained from metadata supplied by the sample provider rather than from assay-based typing.

CDR1 and CDR2 are read off the germline V gene as SGHRS and YFSETQ. Trimming costs V 0 bases and J 7 bases, and their ends lie 19 bases apart. The CDR3 covers 16 residues, taking in both the cysteine and the phenylalanine. Only CDR3 DNA remains: 48 bases, in frame from the first base. The immunoSEQ Assay, a bias-controlled multiplex PCR, was used to amplify TCRbeta CDR3 regions from genomic DNA. The authors processed their data as follows. Within the assay, amplification of reference gene primers was used to estimate how many nucleated cells each sample contained. Sequence reads were collapsed and filtered to measure the absolute abundance of every unique TCRbeta CDR3 rearrangement. For each sample, productive Simpson clonality was calculated as the square root of Simpson's diversity index over productive rearrangements. This immuneACCESS table, as held by TCRdb, lists in-frame sequences with V and J called but not all clones. Of the missing ones, under half trace to an unresolved V gene in checked studies; the others have no known cause. D and trimming were read from the DNA, whereas the V and J calls and clone size are those reported in that table. The sample includes some 270,000 clones, with 86% observed a single time. The leading ten clones occupy 1.5% to 2% of the sample.

General study outcomes and caveats: Clinical and demographic metadata were provided uncurated, with the amount varying by source and participant.

Another Seattle source contributed samples from volunteer blood donors who had recovered from COVID-19. Each collaborating institution followed its own protocols to collect whole blood in K2EDTA tubes. Collaborator samples were shipped for TCRbeta analysis as frozen whole blood, isolated PBMCs, or DNA extracted from either sample type. A word on this clone: The specificity of this receptor is unknown. Base-call qualities are not available, and no considerably larger clone is one nucleotide away.

The chain links TRBV5-1 with TRBJ1-2; perhaps TRBD1 is the D gene, with 6 bases matching. The origin of this receptor is a woman aged 60-75 years who had recovered from COVID-19. Material: peripheral blood. The CDR3 protein sequence reads: CASSLEVSAGAVGYTF. The sequenced DNA: TGCGCCAGCAGCTTGGAGGTCTCGGCAGGGGCGGTTGGCTACACCTTC.